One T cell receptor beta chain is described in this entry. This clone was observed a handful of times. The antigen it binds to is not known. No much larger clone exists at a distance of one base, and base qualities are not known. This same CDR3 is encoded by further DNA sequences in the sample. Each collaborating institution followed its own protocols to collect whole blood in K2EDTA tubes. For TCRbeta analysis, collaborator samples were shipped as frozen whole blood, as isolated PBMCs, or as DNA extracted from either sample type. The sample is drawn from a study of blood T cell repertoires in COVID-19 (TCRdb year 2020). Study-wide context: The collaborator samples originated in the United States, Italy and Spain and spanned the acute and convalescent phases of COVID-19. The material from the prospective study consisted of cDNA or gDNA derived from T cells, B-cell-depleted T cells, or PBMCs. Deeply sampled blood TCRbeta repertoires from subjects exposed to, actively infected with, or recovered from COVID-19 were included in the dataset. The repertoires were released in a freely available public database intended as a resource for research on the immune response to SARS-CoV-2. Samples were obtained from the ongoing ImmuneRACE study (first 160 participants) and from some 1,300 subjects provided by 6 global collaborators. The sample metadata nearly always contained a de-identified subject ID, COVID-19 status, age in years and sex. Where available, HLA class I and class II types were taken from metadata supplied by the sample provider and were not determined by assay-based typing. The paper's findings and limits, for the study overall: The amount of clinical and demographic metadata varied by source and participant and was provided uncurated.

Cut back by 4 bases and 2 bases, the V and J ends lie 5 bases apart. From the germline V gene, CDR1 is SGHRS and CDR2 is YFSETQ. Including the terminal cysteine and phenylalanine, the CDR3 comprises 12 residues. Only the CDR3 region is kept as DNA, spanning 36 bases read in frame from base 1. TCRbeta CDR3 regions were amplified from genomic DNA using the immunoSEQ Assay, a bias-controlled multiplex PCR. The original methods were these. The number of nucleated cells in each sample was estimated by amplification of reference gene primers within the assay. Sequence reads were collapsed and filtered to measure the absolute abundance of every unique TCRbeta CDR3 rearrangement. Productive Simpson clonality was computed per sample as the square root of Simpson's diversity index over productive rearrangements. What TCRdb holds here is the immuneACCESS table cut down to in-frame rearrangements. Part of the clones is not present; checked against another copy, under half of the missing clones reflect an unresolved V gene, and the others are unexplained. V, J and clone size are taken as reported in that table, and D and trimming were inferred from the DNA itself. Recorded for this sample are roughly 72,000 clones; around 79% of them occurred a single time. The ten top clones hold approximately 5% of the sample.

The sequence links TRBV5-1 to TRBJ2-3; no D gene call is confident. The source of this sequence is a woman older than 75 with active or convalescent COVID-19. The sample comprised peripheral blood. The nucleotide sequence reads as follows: TGCGCCAGCAGCCAGAACACAGATACGCAGTATTTT. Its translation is CASSQNTDTQYF.